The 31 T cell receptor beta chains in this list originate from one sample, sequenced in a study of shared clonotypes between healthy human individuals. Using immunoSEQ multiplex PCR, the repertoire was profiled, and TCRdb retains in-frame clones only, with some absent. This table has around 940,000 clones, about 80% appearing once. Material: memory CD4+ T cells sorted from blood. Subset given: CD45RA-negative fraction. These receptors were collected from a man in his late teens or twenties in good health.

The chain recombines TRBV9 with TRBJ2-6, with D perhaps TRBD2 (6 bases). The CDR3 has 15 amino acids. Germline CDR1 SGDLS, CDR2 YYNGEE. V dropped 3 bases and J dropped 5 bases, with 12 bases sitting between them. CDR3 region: CASSAGRGWANVLTF. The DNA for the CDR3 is TGTGCCAGCAGCGCGGGGCGGGGTTGGGCCAACGTCCTGACTTTC.

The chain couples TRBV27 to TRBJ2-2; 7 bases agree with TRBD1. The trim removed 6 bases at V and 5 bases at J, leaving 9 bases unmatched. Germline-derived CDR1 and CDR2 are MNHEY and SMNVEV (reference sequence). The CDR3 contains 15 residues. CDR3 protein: CASSHQGVGTGELFF. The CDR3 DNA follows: TGTGCCAGCAGCCACCAGGGGGTGGGGACCGGGGAGCTGTTTTTT.

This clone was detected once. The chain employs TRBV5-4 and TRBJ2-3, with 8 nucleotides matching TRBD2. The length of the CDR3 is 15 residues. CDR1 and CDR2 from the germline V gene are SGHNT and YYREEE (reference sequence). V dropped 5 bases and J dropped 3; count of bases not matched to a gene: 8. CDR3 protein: CASSGSGSRTDTQYF. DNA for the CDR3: TGTGCCAGCAGTGGAAGCGGGAGTCGGACAGATACGCAGTATTTT.

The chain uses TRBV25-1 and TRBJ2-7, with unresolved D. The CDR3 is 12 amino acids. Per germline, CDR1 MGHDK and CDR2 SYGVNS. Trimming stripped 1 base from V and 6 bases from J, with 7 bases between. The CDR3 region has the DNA TGTGCCAGCAGTGAATTTGTCGCCGAGCAGTACTTC. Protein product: CASSEFVAEQYF.

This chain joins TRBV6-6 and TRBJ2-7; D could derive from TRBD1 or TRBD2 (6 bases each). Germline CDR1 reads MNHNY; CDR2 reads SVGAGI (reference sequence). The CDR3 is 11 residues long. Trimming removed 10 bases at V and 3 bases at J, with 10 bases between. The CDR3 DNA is TGTGCCATGGGGGGCAGCTACGAGCAGTACTTC. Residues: CAMGGSYEQYF.

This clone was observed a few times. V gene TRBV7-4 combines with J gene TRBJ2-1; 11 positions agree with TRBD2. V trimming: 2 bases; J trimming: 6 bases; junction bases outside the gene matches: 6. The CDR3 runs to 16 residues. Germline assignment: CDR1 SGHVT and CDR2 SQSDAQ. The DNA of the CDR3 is TGTGCCAGCAGCTTATTTATAGCGGGAGGGCCCAATGAGCAGTTCTTC. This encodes CASSLFIAGGPNEQFF.

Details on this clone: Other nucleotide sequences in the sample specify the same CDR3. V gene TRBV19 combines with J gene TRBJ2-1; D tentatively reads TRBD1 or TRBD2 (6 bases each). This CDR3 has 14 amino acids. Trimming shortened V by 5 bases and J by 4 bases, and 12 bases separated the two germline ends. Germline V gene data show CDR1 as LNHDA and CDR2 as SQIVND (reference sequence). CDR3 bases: TGTGCCAGTAGTCCAAGGGGGGTATACAATGAGCAGTTCTTC. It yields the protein CASSPRGVYNEQFF.

CDR3 sequence: CASSPPTGQRYEQYF. The CDR3, as DNA: TGTGCCAGCTCACCTCCAACGGGACAGAGATACGAGCAGTACTTC. The chain uses TRBV18 and TRBJ2-7, with 7 bases lining up with TRBD1. The V segment lost 3 bases and the J segment 4 bases; nucleotides outside the gene matches: 9. Germline CDR1 reads KGHSH; CDR2 reads LQKENI. The CDR3 is 15 amino acids.

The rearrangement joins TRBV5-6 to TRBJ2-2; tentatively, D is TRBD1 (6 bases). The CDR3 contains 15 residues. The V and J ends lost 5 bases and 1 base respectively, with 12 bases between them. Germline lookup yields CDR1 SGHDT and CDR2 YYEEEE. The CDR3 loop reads CASRAQGQNTGELFF. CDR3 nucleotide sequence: TGTGCCAGCAGAGCTCAGGGGCAGAACACCGGGGAGCTGTTTTTT.

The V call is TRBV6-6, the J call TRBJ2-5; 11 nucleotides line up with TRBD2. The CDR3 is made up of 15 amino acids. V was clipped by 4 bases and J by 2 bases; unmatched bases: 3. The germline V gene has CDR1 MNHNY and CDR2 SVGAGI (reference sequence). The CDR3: CASSSRLAGQETQYF. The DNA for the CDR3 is TGTGCCAGCAGTTCCAGACTAGCGGGACAAGAGACCCAGTACTTC.

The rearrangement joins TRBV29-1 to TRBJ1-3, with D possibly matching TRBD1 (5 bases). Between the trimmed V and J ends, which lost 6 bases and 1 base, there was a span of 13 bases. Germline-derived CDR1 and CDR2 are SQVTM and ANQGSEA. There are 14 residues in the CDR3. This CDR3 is CSVALGVSGNTIYF. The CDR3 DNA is TGCAGCGTAGCCCTAGGGGTTTCTGGAAACACCATATATTTT.

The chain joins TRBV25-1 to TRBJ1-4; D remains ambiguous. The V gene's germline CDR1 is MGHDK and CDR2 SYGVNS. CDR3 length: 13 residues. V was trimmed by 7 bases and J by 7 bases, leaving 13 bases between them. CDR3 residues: CASTQQRGEKLFF. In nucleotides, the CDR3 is TGTGCCAGCACACAGCAACGGGGTGAAAAACTGTTTTTT.

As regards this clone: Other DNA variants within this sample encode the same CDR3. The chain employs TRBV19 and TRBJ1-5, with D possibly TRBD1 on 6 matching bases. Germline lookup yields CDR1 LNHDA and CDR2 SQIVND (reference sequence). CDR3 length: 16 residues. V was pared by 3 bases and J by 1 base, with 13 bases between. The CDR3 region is CASSILQGGSNQPQHF. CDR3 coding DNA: TGTGCCAGTAGTATTTTACAGGGTGGGAGCAATCAGCCCCAGCATTTT.

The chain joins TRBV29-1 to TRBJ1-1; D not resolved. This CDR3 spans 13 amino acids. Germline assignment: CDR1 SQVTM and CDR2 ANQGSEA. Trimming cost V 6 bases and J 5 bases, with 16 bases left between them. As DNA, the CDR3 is TGCAGCGTACTGAAAGATGGTGGAACTGAAGCTTTCTTT. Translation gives CSVLKDGGTEAFF. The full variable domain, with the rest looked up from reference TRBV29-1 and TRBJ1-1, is SAVISQKPSRDICQRGTSLTIQCQVDSQVTMMFWYRQQPGQSLTLIATANQGSEATYESGFVIDKFPISRPNLTFSTLTVSNMSPEDSSIYLCSVLKDGGTEAFFGQGTRLTVV.

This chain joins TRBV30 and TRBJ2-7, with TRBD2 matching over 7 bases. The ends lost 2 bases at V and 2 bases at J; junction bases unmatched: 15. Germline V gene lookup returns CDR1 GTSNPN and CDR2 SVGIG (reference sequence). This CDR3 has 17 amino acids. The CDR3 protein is CAWSPGWGGSHPYEQYF. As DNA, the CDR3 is TGTGCCTGGAGTCCAGGGTGGGGGGGGTCTCACCCCTACGAGCAGTACTTC.

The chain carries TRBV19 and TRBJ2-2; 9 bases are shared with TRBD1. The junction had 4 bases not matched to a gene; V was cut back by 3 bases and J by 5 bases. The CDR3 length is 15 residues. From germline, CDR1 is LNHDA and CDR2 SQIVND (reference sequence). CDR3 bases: TGTGCCAGTAGTATCCCGGGACAGGGAACCGGGGAGCTGTTTTTT. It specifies CASSIPGQGTGELFF.

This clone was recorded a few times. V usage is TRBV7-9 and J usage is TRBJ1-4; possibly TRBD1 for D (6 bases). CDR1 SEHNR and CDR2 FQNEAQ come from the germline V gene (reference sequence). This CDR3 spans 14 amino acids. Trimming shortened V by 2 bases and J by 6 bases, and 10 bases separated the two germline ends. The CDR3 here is CASSLIGGDEKLFF. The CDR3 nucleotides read TGTGCCAGCAGCTTAATAGGGGGAGATGAAAAACTGTTTTTT.

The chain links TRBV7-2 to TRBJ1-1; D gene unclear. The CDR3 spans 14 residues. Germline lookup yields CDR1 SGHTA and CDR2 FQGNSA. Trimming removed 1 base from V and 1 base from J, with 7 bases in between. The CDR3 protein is CASSLGYWNTEAFF. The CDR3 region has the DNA TGTGCCAGCAGCTTAGGATACTGGAACACTGAAGCTTTCTTT.

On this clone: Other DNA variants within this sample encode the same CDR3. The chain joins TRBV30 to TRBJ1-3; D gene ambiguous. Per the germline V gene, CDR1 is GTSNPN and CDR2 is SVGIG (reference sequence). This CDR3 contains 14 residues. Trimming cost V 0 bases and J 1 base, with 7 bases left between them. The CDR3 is CAWSVGGSGNTIYF. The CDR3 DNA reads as TGTGCCTGGAGTGTGGGAGGGTCTGGAAACACCATATATTTT.

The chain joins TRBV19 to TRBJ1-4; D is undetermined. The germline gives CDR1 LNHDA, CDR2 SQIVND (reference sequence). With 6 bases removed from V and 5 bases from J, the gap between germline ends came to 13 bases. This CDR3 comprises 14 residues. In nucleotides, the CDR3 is TGTGCCAGTAGACTGGGTGGAGGGAATGAAAAACTGTTTTTT. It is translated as CASRLGGGNEKLFF. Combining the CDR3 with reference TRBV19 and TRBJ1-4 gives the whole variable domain DGGITQSPKYLFRKEGQNVTLSCEQNLNHDAMYWYRQDPGQGLRLIYYSQIVNDFQKGDIAEGYSVSREKKESFPLTVTSAQKNPTAFYLCASRLGGGNEKLFFGSGTQLSVL.

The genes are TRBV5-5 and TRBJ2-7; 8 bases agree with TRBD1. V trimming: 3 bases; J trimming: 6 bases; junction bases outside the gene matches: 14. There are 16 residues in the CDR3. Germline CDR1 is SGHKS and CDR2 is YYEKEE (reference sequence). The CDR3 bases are TGTGCCAGCAGCTGGTCCCTCTACTCGACAGGGGCCGAGCAGTACTTC. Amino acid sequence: CASSWSLYSTGAEQYF.

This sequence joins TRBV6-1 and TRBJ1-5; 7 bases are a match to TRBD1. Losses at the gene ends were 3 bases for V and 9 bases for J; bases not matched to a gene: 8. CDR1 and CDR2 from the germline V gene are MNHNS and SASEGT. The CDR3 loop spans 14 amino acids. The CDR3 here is CASSDWTGALPQHF. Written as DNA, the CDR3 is TGTGCCAGCAGTGACTGGACAGGCGCTTTGCCCCAGCATTTT.

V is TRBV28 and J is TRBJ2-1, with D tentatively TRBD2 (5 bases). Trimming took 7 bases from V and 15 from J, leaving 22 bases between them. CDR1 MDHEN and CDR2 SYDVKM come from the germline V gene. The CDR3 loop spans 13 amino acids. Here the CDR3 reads CASNGSGRPGRFF. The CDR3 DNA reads TGTGCCAGCAACGGATCGGGGAGACCTGGACGGTTCTTC.

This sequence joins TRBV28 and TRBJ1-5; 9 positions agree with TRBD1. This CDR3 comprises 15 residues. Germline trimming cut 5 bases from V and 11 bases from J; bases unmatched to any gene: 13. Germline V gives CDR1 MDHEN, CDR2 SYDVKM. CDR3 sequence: CASSQNGQGRKAQHF. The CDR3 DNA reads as TGTGCCAGCAGTCAAAACGGACAGGGGAGAAAGGCCCAGCATTTT.

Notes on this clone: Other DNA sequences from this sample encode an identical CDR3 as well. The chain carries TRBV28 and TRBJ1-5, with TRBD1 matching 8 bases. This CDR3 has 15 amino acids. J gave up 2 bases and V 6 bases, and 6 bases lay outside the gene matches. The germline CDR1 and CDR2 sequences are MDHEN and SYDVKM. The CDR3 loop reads CASSSPGGGNQPQHF. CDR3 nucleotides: TGTGCCAGCAGCTCTCCAGGGGGCGGCAATCAGCCCCAGCATTTT.

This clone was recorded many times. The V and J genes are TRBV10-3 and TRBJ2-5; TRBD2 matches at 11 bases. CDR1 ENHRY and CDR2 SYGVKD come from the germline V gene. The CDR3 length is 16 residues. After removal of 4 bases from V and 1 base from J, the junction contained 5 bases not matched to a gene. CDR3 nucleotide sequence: TGTGCCATCAGTGTTGGAACTAGCGGGAGCCAAGAGACCCAGTACTTC. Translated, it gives CAISVGTSGSQETQYF.

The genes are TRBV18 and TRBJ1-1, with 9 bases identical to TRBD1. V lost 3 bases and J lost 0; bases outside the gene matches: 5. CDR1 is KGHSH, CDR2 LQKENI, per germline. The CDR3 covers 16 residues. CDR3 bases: TGTGCCAGCTCACCTACCGGGACAGGGATGAACACTGAAGCTTTCTTT. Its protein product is CASSPTGTGMNTEAFF.

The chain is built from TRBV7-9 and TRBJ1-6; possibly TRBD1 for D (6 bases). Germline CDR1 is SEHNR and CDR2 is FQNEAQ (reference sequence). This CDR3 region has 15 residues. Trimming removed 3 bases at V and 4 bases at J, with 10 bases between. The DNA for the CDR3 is TGTGCCAGCAGCTTTTACAGGGATTATAATTCACCCCTCCACTTT. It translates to CASSFYRDYNSPLHF.

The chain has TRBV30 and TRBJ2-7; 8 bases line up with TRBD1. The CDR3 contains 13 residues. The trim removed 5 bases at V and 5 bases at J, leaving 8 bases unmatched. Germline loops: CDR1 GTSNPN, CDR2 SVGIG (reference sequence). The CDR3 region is CAWDRTGLNEQYF. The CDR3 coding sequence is TGTGCCTGGGACCGGACAGGGTTAAACGAGCAGTACTTC.

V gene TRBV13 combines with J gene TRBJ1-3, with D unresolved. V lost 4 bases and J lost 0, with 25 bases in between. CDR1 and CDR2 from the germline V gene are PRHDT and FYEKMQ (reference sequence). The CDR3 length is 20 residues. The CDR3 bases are TGTGCCAGCAGCTCCCAAGTTTTGAAGGGTTTCACGCGCTCTGGAAACACCATATATTTT. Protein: CASSSQVLKGFTRSGNTIYF.

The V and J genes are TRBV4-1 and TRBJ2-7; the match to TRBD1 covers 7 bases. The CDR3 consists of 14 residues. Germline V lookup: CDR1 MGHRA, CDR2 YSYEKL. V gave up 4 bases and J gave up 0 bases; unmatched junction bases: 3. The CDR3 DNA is TGCGCCAGCAGCCCGGGACAGAACTCCTACGAGCAGTACTTC. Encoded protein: CASSPGQNSYEQYF.